This TCR beta chain originates from a study of blood T cell repertoires in COVID-19. TCRdb's table, derived via immunoSEQ multiplex PCR, lists solely in-frame clones and lacks some. The data contain about 240,000 clones, more than 80% of them singletons. The CDR3 runs 13 residues. With 3 bases removed from V and 3 bases from J, the gap between germline ends came to 8 bases. The rearrangement uses TRBV12-3 or TRBV12-4 and TRBJ1-2, with TRBD1 as a possible D gene (5 bases). This receptor was taken from a woman over 75 with COVID-19, enrolled during active disease. The sequencing sample was made of peripheral blood. For the CDR3, the DNA is TGTGCCAGCAGTTTCAGGGCGGACTATGGCTACACCTTC. Translating gives CASSFRADYGYTF.